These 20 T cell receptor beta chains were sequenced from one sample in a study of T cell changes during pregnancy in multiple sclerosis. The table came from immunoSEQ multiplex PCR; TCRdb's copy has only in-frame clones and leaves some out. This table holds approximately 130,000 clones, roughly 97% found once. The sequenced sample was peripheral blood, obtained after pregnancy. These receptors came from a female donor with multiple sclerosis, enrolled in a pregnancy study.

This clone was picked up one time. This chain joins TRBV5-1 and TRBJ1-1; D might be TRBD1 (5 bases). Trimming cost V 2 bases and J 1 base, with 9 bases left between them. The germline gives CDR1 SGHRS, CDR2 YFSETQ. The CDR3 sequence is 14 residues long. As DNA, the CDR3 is TGCGCCAGCAGCTTCGGGAGGGGGAACACTGAAGCTTTCTTT. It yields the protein CASSFGRGNTEAFF.

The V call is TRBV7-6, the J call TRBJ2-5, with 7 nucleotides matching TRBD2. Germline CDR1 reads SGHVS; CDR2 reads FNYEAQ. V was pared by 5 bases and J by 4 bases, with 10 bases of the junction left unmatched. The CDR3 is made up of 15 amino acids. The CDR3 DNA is TGTGCCAGCAGCCAGCGCGCGGGGGTCGCAGAGACCCAGTACTTC. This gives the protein CASSQRAGVAETQYF. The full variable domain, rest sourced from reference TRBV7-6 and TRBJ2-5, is GAGVSQSPRYKVTKRGQDVALRCDPISGHVSLYWYRQALGQGPEFLTYFNYEAQQDKSGLPNDRFSAERPEGSISTLTIQRTEQRDSAMYRCASSQRAGVAETQYFGPGTRLLVL.

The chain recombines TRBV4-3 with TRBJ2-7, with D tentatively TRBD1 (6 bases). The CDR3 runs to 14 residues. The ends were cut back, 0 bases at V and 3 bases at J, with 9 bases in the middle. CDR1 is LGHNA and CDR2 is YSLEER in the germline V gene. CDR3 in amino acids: CASSQDGRGYEQYF. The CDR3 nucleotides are TGCGCCAGCAGCCAAGATGGCAGGGGCTACGAGCAGTACTTC.

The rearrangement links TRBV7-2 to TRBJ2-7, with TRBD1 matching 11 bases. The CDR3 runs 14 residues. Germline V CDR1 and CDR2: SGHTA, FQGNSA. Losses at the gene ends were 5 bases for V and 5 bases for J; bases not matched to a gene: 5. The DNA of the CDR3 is TGTGCCAGCAGCCTAGGGACAGGGGGACACGAGCAGTACTTC. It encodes CASSLGTGGHEQYF.

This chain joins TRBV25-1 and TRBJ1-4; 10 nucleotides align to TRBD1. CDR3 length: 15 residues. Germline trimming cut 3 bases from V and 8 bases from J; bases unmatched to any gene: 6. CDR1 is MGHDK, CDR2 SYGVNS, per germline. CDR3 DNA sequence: TGTGCCAGCAGTGACCCGACAGGGGGCTGGGAAAAACTGTTTTTT. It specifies CASSDPTGGWEKLFF.

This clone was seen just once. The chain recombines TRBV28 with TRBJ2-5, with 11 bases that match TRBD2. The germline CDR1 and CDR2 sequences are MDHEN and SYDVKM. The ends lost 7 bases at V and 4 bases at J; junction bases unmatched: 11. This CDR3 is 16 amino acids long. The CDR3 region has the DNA TGTGCCAGCAAGACTAGCGGGACGTTTGGTTTAGAGACCCAGTACTTC. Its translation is CASKTSGTFGLETQYF.

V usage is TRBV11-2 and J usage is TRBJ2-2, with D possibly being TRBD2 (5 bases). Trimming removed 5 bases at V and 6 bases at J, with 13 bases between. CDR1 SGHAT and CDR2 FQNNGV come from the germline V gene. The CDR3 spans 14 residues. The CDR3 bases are TGTGCCAGCAGCCAATTGAGGGAAGCCGGGGAGCTGTTTTTT. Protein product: CASSQLREAGELFF.

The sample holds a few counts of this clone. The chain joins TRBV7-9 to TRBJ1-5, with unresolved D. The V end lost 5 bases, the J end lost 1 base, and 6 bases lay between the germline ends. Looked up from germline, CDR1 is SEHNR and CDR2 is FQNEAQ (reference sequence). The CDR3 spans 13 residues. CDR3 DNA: TGTGCCAGCAGCCCCGGGAGCAATCAGCCCCAGCATTTT. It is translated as CASSPGSNQPQHF.

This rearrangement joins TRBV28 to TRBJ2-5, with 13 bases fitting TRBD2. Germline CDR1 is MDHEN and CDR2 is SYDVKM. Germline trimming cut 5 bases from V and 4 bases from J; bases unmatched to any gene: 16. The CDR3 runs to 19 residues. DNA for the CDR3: TGTGCCAGCAGTAGGGGGATAGCAGGACTAGCGGGAGAGCCAGAGACCCAGTACTTC. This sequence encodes CASSRGIAGLAGEPETQYF.

The CDR3 region has the DNA TGTGCCAGCTGGGGACAGGGCCGCTACGAGCAGTACTTC. As protein: CASWGQGRYEQYF. The genes are TRBV28 and TRBJ2-7, with 9 bases identical to TRBD1. The CDR3 extends over 13 amino acids. Germline V gene sequence: CDR1 MDHEN, CDR2 SYDVKM. The V and J ends lost 8 bases and 3 bases, in that order; junction bases with no gene match: 5.

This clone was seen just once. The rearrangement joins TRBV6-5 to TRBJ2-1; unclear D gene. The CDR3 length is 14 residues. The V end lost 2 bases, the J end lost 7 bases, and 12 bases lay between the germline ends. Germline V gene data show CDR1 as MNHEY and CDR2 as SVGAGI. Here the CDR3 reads CASSYRARWNEQFF. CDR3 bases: TGTGCCAGCAGTTACCGCGCGAGATGGAATGAGCAGTTCTTC.

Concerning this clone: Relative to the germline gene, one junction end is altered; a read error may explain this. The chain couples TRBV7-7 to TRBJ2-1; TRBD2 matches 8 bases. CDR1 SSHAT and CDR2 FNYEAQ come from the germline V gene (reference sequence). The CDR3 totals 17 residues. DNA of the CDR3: TGTGCTAGCAGCTGCCAGACTAGCGCCGAAAGAGACAATGAGCAGTTCTTC. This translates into CASSCQTSAERDNEQFF.

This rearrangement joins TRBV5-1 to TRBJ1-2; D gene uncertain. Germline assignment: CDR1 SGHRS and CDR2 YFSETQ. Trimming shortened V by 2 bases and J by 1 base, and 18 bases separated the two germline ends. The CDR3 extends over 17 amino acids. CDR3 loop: CASSFSLDGGSNYGYTF. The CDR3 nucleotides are TGCGCCAGCAGCTTCTCTCTAGACGGCGGTAGTAACTATGGCTACACCTTC.

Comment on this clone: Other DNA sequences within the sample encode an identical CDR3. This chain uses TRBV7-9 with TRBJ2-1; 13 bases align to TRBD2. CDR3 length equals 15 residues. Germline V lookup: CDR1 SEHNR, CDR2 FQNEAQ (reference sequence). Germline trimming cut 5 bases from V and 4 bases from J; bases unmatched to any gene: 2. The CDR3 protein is CASSPGLAGYNEQFF. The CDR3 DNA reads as TGTGCCAGCAGCCCGGGACTAGCGGGATACAATGAGCAGTTCTTC.

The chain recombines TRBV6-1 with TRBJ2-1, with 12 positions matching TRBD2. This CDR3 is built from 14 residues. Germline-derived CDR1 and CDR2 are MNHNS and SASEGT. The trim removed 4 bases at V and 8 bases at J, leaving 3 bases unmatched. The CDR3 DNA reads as TGTGCCAGCAGTGGTACTAGCGGGAGGTATGAGCAGTTCTTC. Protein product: CASSGTSGRYEQFF.

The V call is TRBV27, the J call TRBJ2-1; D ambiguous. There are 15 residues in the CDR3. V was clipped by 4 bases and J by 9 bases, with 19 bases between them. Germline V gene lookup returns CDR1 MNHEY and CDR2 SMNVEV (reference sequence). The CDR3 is CASSSPPGPIGEQFF. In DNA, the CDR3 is TGTGCCAGCAGTTCCCCCCCCGGTCCAATTGGTGAGCAGTTCTTC.

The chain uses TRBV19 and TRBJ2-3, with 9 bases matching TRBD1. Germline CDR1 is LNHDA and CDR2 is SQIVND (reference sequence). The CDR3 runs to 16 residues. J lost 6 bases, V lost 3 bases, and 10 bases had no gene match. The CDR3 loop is CASSIFTGGASDTQYF. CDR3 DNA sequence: TGTGCCAGTAGTATTTTTACAGGGGGCGCTTCGGATACGCAGTATTTT.

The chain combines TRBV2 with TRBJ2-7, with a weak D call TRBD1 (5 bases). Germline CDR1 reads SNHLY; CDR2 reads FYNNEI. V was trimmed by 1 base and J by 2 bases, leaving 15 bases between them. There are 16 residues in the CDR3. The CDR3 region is CASSEETVMGTYEQYF. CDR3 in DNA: TGTGCCAGCAGTGAAGAGACAGTCATGGGGACCTACGAGCAGTACTTC.

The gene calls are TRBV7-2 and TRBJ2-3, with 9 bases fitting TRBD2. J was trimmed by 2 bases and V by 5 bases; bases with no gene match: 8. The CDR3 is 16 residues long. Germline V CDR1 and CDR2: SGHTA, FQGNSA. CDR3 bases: TGTGCCAGCAGCCTCAAGGGACTAGCAAACACAGATACGCAGTATTTT. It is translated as CASSLKGLANTDTQYF.

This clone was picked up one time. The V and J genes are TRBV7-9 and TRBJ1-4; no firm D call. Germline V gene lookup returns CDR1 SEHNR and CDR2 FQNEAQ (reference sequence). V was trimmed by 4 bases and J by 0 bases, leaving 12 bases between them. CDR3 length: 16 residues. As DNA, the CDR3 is TGTGCCAGCAGCTCCAGACGTGACACAACTAATGAAAAACTGTTTTTT. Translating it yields CASSSRRDTTNEKLFF. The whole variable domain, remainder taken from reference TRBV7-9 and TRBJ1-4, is DTGVSQNPRHKITKRGQNVTFRCDPISEHNRLYWYRQTLGQGPEFLTYFQNEAQLEKSRLLSDRFSAERPKGSFSTLEIQRTEQGDSAMYLCASSSRRDTTNEKLFFGSGTQLSVL.